The text below deals with one T cell receptor beta chain. Original handling: How many nucleated cells were present was estimated from reference gene primer amplification. Data came from immunoSEQ multiplex PCR; TCRdb stores just in-frame clones and leaves some out. V and J calls and clone size are as listed in that table; D and trimming were resolved from the DNA. Here the sample spans hundreds of thousands of clones, approximately 85% being singletons. These data come from a study of blood T cell repertoires in COVID-19. Germline V lookup: CDR1 SGHKS, CDR2 YYEKEE (reference sequence). Trimming took 0 bases from V and 1 from J; bases not matched to a gene: 2. This CDR3 region has 15 residues.

This clonotype was obtained from a woman aged 45 to 65 with acute COVID-19. This chain joins TRBV5-5 and TRBJ2-3; TRBD2 matches 7 bases. Sequencing was done on a sample of PBMCs or T cells enriched from blood (not recorded which). Here the CDR3 reads CASSLGTSRTDTQYF. In DNA, the CDR3 is TGTGCCAGCAGCTTGGGGACTAGTCGCACAGATACGCAGTATTTT.